This is a list of T cell receptor beta chains from one sample in a study of blood T cells in healthy people across ages. TCRdb re-called the 5' RACE reads with MiXCR, one entry per CDR3 protein. The sample has hundreds of thousands of distinct CDR3 sequences, under 45% seen once; the top ten hold approximately 20%. The specimen sequenced was blood. Every receptor here comes from a man in his 60s in good health. Each CDR3 is given with its conserved first and last residue. A D gene is named only where the DNA matches it firmly. A row's size may be missing; if present it is once, few, many or a size class.

D gene	V gene	clone size	J gene	CDR3 DNA	CDR3 protein
TRBD2	TRBV30	-	TRBJ2-1	TGTGCCTGGAGTACCCTAGCGGGGAGGCGGGAGCAGTTCTTC	CAWSTLAGRREQFF
-	TRBV12-3/TRBV12-4	few	TRBJ1-1	TGTGCCAGCAGTTCGCATACTATGAACACTGAAGCTTTCTTT	CASSSHTMNTEAFF
TRBD1	TRBV27	-	TRBJ1-6	TGTGCCAGCAGGCAGGGACAGGCGGGCACCCTCCACTTT	CASRQGQAGTLHF
TRBD1	TRBV20-1	few	TRBJ2-5	TGCAGTGCAGCGGGACAGGGTTATGAGCAGTACTTC	CSAAGQGYEQYF
-	TRBV21-1	many	TRBJ2-7	TGTGCCAGCAGCAAAGATAGGGGACGTTGGTACGAGCAGTACTTC	CASSKDRGRWYEQYF
-	TRBV20-1	few	TRBJ1-3	TGCAGTGCAGCGGGGGACATGGGCATCGGAAACACCATATATTTT	CSAAGDMGIGNTIYF
-	TRBV7-9	-	TRBJ2-7	TGTGCCAGCAGCTCCCGACAGAACTACGAGCAGTACTTC	CASSSRQNYEQYF
-	TRBV6-1	-	TRBJ1-2	TGTGCCAGCACAAAGGGCAGGGACGATGGCTACACCTTC	CASTKGRDDGYTF
TRBD2	TRBV29-1	few	TRBJ2-7	TGCAGTCATCGTTTAGCGGGGGGCGAGCAGTACTTC	CSHRLAGGEQYF
-	TRBV28	-	TRBJ2-3	TGTGCCAGCAGTCCCACCCTGGGGGTCCTCACAGATACGCAGTATTTT	CASSPTLGVLTDTQYF
TRBD2	TRBV7-3	-	TRBJ2-3	TGTGCCAGCAGCTTAAAAGGACCGCGGGGGGATGGAGATACGCAGTATTTT	CASSLKGPRGDGDTQYF
TRBD1	TRBV5-1	once	TRBJ2-3	TGCGCCAGCAGCTTGGGGGGACAGGGGTCAGATACGCAGTATTTT	CASSLGGQGSDTQYF
-	TRBV20-1	-	TRBJ1-2	TGCAGTGCTAGATCATTTGACAGCTCCGCTGGGGGCTACACCTTC	CSARSFDSSAGGYTF
-	TRBV6-2/TRBV6-3	once	TRBJ2-7	TGTGCCAGCAGTTACAGTGGCGTAATCTCCTACGAGCAGTACTTC	CASSYSGVISYEQYF
TRBD2	TRBV13	-	TRBJ2-1	TGTGCCAGCAGAAGCGGGGGGTACGGGGTGGATGAGCAGTTCTTC	CASRSGGYGVDEQFF
TRBD1	TRBV5-6	few	TRBJ1-2	TGTGCCAGCAGCCCGGGGACAGGGGTCCGTGGCTACACCTTC	CASSPGTGVRGYTF
TRBD2	TRBV20-1	few	TRBJ2-5	TGCAGTGCTAGAGAAGCGCTAGCGGACCGAACACACCAAGAGACCCAGTACTTC	CSAREALADRTHQETQYF
TRBD2	TRBV7-9	few	TRBJ2-7	TGTGCCAGCAGCCCAGCGGGGGGGAAGCTGTACGAGCAGTACTTC	CASSPAGGKLYEQYF
-	TRBV9	few	TRBJ1-1	TGTGCCAGCAGCGCGACAGGCAGGTTCGACACTGAAGCTTTCTTT	CASSATGRFDTEAFF
TRBD1	TRBV5-1	-	TRBJ2-3	TGCGCCAGCAGCCCCCTTTCCGGGACAGGGGTTGTTTGGACAGATACGCAGTATTTT	CASSPLSGTGVVWTDTQYF
TRBD2	TRBV6-1	-	TRBJ2-1	TGTGCCAGCAGTGTCGGGACTAGCGGGGGGGCGTACAATGAGCAGTTCTTC	CASSVGTSGGAYNEQFF
TRBD1	TRBV6-2/TRBV6-3	-	TRBJ2-7	TGTGCCAGCAGAACCGTGACAGGGGTATACTACGAGCAGTACTTC	CASRTVTGVYYEQYF
TRBD1	TRBV6-2/TRBV6-3	-	TRBJ1-5	TGTGCCAGCAGCCGTAAGTCCGGGACAGGGTATAGTCAGCCCCAGCATTTT	CASSRKSGTGYSQPQHF
-	TRBV12-3/TRBV12-4	-	TRBJ2-7	TGTGCCAGCAGCTCCCGACTGGTCGCCTACGAGCAGTACTTC	CASSSRLVAYEQYF
-	TRBV27	-	TRBJ2-3	TGTGCCAGCAGTTTATCCGAGGGGCGAGGCACAGATACGCAGTATTTT	CASSLSEGRGTDTQYF
-	TRBV20-1	few	TRBJ2-7	TGCAGTGCTAGGTCCCCCGGGACCCCGATCCCCTACGAGCAGTACTTC	CSARSPGTPIPYEQYF